This entry lists 4 T cell receptor beta chains sequenced from one sample in a study of blood T cell repertoires in COVID-19. TCRdb's table, derived via immunoSEQ multiplex PCR, lists solely in-frame clones and lacks some. The top ten clones hold around 6% of a sample with roughly 20,000 clones, about 90% of them seen once. The sample comprised peripheral blood. These receptors all stem from a human donor in a cohort sampled during active COVID-19.

The chain uses TRBV7-2 and TRBJ1-5, with D hard to call. The CDR3 has 15 amino acids. Germline loops: CDR1 SGHTA, CDR2 FQGNSA. V shed 1 base and J shed 1 base, with 8 bases lying between them. This CDR3 is CASSLVPGSNQPQHF. The DNA of the CDR3 is TGTGCCAGCAGCTTAGTACCGGGGAGCAATCAGCCCCAGCATTTT.

The J gene is TRBJ2-1, the V gene TRBV12-3 or TRBV12-4, with 7 bases aligning to TRBD1. The CDR3 sequence is 13 residues long. J lost 2 bases, V lost 7 bases, and 2 bases had no gene match. CDR3 nucleotides: TGTGCCAGCAACAGGGGACCCTACAATGAGCAGTTCTTC. This encodes CASNRGPYNEQFF.

This chain connects TRBV9 to TRBJ2-1; 10 bases align to TRBD2. Germline V gives CDR1 SGDLS, CDR2 YYNGEE. The CDR3 length is 14 residues. The ends lost 3 bases at V and 8 bases at J; junction bases unmatched: 5. CDR3 in amino acids: CASSASGSFYEQFF. CDR3 nucleotides: TGTGCCAGCAGCGCTAGCGGGAGCTTCTATGAGCAGTTCTTC.

The count of this clone is one. The V gene is TRBV20-1, the J gene TRBJ1-2, with D perhaps TRBD1 (5 bases). This CDR3 is built from 11 residues. Germline V gene sequence: CDR1 DFQATT, CDR2 SNEGSKA (reference sequence). The CDR3 is CGGGSSYGYTF. Here the CDR3 DNA reads TGCGGGGGGGGTTCAAGCTATGGCTACACCTTC.